The 14 T cell receptor beta chains below come from one sample, sequenced in a study of post-analysis software for immune sequencing data. Whole-study results and caveats: Patients showed TRBV5-6, TRBV5-1 and TRBV20-1 among five TRBV segments more frequent than in controls.

Antigens for these TCRs are unknown. Unique molecular identifiers featured in each of the TCR beta cDNA libraries. Via MiXCR, TCRdb re-called the PCR reads, giving one row per CDR3 protein. Counted here are about 380,000 distinct CDR3 sequences, around 33% occurring once; the ten biggest clones make up around an eighth. Sequencing was carried out using blood. The receptors here all came from a girl aged 5 to 17 with multiple sclerosis.

This clonotype was observed a handful of times. The genes are TRBV2 and TRBJ2-3; TRBD2 matches at 7 bases. The CDR3 length is 12 residues. Germline-derived CDR1 and CDR2 are SNHLY and FYNNEI. Trimming removed 9 bases from V and 6 bases from J; junction bases left unmatched: 6. The DNA of the CDR3 is TGTGCCAGTGGGGAGGGTCTCGATACGCAGTATTTT. Residues: CASGEGLDTQYF.

About this clonotype: A much more abundant neighbour one base away suggests this may be a read error. CDR3: CASGTGETQYF. CDR3 coding DNA: TGCGCCAGCGGCACGGGGGAGACCCAGTACTTC. V gene TRBV5-1 combines with J gene TRBJ2-7; D possibly corresponds to TRBD2 (5 bases). The end of the DNA fits TRBJ2-5 better, so the J call may be wrong. Per the germline V gene, CDR1 is SGHRS and CDR2 is YFSETQ. The CDR3 covers 11 residues.

This clonotype was detected only a few times. The chain combines TRBV7-2 with TRBJ1-1; D gene uncertain. This CDR3 region has 13 residues. The germline CDR1 and CDR2 sequences are SGHTA and FQGNSA. V was pared by 4 bases and J by 7 bases, with 13 bases between. This CDR3 reads CASSSRAANEAFF. The CDR3 region has the DNA TGTGCCAGCAGCTCAAGGGCAGCTAATGAAGCTTTCTTT.

The genes are TRBV10-3 and TRBJ2-3; 9 positions agree with TRBD1. Germline lookup yields CDR1 ENHRY and CDR2 SYGVKD. The CDR3 runs to 14 residues. V shed 8 bases, J shed 5 bases, and the junction held 8 bases outside the gene matches. This CDR3 reads CAISNRGPEDTQYF. CDR3 sequence (DNA): TGTGCCATCTCGAACAGGGGGCCGGAAGATACGCAGTATTTT.

The J gene is TRBJ1-5, the V gene TRBV6-2 or TRBV6-3; possible D gene TRBD1, 5 bases. Germline CDR1 is MNHEY and CDR2 is SVGEGT. The CDR3 length is 12 residues. V lost 6 bases and J 7 bases, leaving 10 bases between the germline ends. The CDR3, as DNA: TGTGCCAGCAGCGTCTGGGGGCAGCCCCAGCATTTT. Protein product: CASSVWGQPQHF.

The table lists this clonotype with a few counts. This chain joins TRBV9 and TRBJ2-1, with D possibly TRBD2 on 6 matching bases. The germline V gene encodes CDR1 SGDLS and CDR2 YYNGEE. V gave up 0 bases and J gave up 0 bases, with 10 bases separating them. There are 16 residues in the CDR3. The CDR3 coding sequence is TGTGCCAGCAGCGTAGGTGGGGGGACCTCCTACAATGAGCAGTTCTTC. This gives the protein CASSVGGGTSYNEQFF.

This clonotype has only a few counts. The chain employs TRBV4-1 and TRBJ2-1; tentatively, D is TRBD2 (5 bases). There are 15 residues in the CDR3. Trimming stripped 4 bases from V and 3 bases from J, with 13 bases between. CDR1 and CDR2 (germline): MGHRA, YSYEKL. The CDR3 DNA reads TGCGCCAGCAGCCGAGTAGCGACTCTCTACAATGAGCAGTTCTTC. It is translated as CASSRVATLYNEQFF.

CDR3 in amino acids: CATRTGGDGYTF. Written as DNA, the CDR3 is TGTGCCACCCGGACAGGTGGAGATGGCTACACCTTC. V is TRBV19 and J is TRBJ1-2, with 7 bases that match TRBD1. With 10 bases clipped from V and 6 bases from J, the junction kept 8 bases outside the gene matches. Germline lookup yields CDR1 LNHDA and CDR2 SQIVND (reference sequence). The CDR3 covers 12 residues.

This clonotype was detected once. This chain uses TRBV7-9 with TRBJ1-4, with D unclear. The germline CDR1 and CDR2 sequences are SEHNR and FQNEAQ (reference sequence). There are 15 residues in the CDR3. Between the trimmed V and J ends, which lost 1 base and 0 bases, there was a span of 6 bases. The CDR3 spells CASSLELATNEKLFF. CDR3 nucleotide sequence: TGTGCCAGCAGCTTAGAGCTCGCAACTAATGAAAAACTGTTTTTT. Full variable domain (outside the CDR3, taken from reference TRBV7-9 and TRBJ1-4): DTGVSQNPRHKITKRGQNVTFRCDPISEHNRLYWYRQTLGQGPEFLTYFQNEAQLEKSRLLSDRFSAERPKGSFSTLEIQRTEQGDSAMYLCASSLELATNEKLFFGSGTQLSVL.

The gene calls are TRBV2 and TRBJ2-1; D unclear. Trimming removed 4 bases from V and 3 bases from J, with 13 bases in between. CDR3 length: 15 residues. CDR1 is SNHLY and CDR2 is FYNNEI in the germline V gene. The CDR3 nucleotides are TGTGCCAGCAGTGGACAAGGTTTGGGCTACAATGAGCAGTTCTTC. Amino acids: CASSGQGLGYNEQFF.

As concerns this clonotype: This could be a read error, since a much larger clone is one nucleotide away. V and J are TRBV20-1 and TRBJ2-1, with D perhaps matching TRBD2 (5 bases). The CDR3 has 16 residues. The V gene lost 6 bases and the J gene lost 1 base, with 19 bases spanning the gap. Per the germline V gene, CDR1 is DFQATT and CDR2 is SNEGSKA (reference sequence). Here the CDR3 reads CSAPSRERGSYNEQFF. The CDR3 DNA is TGCAGTGCCCCCTCCCGGGAACGGGGATCCTACAATGAGCAGTTCTTC.

The CDR3 sequence: CASMFVDTQYF. The DNA of the CDR3 is TGTGCCAGCATGTTCGTAGATACGCAGTATTTT. This chain connects TRBV12-3 or TRBV12-4 to TRBJ2-3; D remains unclear. The ends were cut back, 7 bases at V and 5 bases at J, with 7 bases in the middle. The CDR3 runs 11 residues.

The chain combines TRBV7-2 with TRBJ2-4; D might be TRBD1 or TRBD2, each matching 5 bases. CDR1 and CDR2 (germline): SGHTA, FQGNSA. V was clipped by 3 bases and J by 0 bases, with 15 bases between them. This CDR3 comprises 17 residues. DNA for the CDR3: TGTGCCAGCAGCTTCTCCGGGACCCTGGGAGCCAAAAACATTCAGTACTTC. As protein: CASSFSGTLGAKNIQYF.

In this sample, this clonotype turned up once. The J gene is TRBJ2-7, the V gene TRBV20-1; D ambiguous. The germline V gene encodes CDR1 DFQATT and CDR2 SNEGSKA (reference sequence). Trimming pared 3 bases from V and 4 bases from J, leaving 16 bases between. The CDR3 spans 14 residues. As DNA, the CDR3 is TGCAGTGCTAGTAGCTCAGGACGTCTTTACGAGCAGTACTTC. Residues: CSASSSGRLYEQYF.